The sequence of this T cell receptor (beta chain) was determined in a study of graft-versus-host responses after intestinal transplantation. V lost 6 bases and J lost 2, with 14 bases in between. CDR1 is MNHEY, CDR2 SVGAGI, per germline. The CDR3 runs 15 residues. Here immunoSEQ multiplex PCR was the method, and the copy in TCRdb shows in-frame clones only, minus some. Of about 99,000 clones listed, more than 85% are singletons. Note on this clone: Its antigen is not identified.

The chain links TRBV6-5 to TRBJ2-1; D unclear. Sample: unstimulated CD4+ T cells sorted from spleen or lymph node cells, taken before intestinal transplant. This TCR came from a human donor who received an intestinal transplant. CDR3 region: CASRPARLPYNEQFF. CDR3 bases: TGTGCCAGCAGACCGGCCCGACTCCCCTACAATGAGCAGTTCTTC.